Listed here are 23 T cell receptor beta chains from one sample, sequenced in a study of glioma-infiltrating T cells listed by TCRdb under 2016. The instrument was an Illumina MiSeq. The iRepertoire nested amplicon-rescue multiplex PCR (arm-PCR) platform was used to amplify TCR alpha and beta CDR3 regions from RNA. TCRdb applied fastp at Q25 and MiXCR to the public reads, then kept only in-frame beta chains. Under each unique CDR3 protein, matching rows form one entry showing the most common genes and DNA. The sample table contains about 110,000 distinct CDR3 sequences; only one count was recorded for about 25% of them. Under 45% of the sample is held by the ten biggest clonotypes. Sample: glioma tissue, nonneoplastic brain tissue, or PBMCs (not recorded which). These receptors came from a human donor with low-grade glioma or glioblastoma, undergoing nonglioma brain surgery, or in good health (not recorded which).

This clonotype was picked up many times. CDR3 sequence reads: CASSPEGQGHQPQHF. The CDR3, as DNA: TGTGCCAGCAGTCCAGAAGGACAGGGACATCAGCCCCAGCATTTT. The chain is built from TRBV12-3 or TRBV12-4 and TRBJ1-5, with 8 bases fitting TRBD1. Trimming cost V 5 bases and J 5 bases; bases outside gene matches: 8. This CDR3 region has 15 residues.

Only a few counts were recorded for this clonotype. The rearrangement joins TRBV19 to TRBJ1-5, with 9 nucleotides matching TRBD1. The CDR3 covers 15 residues. CDR1 is LNHDA and CDR2 is SQIVND in the germline V gene (reference sequence). V was clipped by 5 bases and J by 2 bases; unmatched bases: 4. The CDR3 protein is CASSPWDRGNQPQHF. CDR3 bases: TGTGCCAGTAGTCCTTGGGACAGGGGCAATCAGCCCCAGCATTTT.

This clonotype appeared once. V is TRBV6-2 or TRBV6-3 and J is TRBJ2-1, with 7 bases aligning to TRBD2. After removal of 8 bases from V and 4 bases from J, the junction contained 17 bases not matched to a gene. The CDR3 covers 17 residues. From germline, CDR1 is MNHEY and CDR2 SVGEGT. The CDR3 sequence is CASQSSLGPAGYNEQFF. The CDR3 nucleotides are TGTGCCAGCCAGAGCAGCCTGGGACCAGCGGGATACAATGAGCAGTTCTTC.

This clonotype was found many times. One junction end disagrees with the germline gene, perhaps due to a read error. The V and J genes are TRBV7-3 and TRBJ2-1; no firm D call. CDR3 size: 12 residues. From germline, CDR1 is SGHTA and CDR2 FQGTGA. As DNA, the CDR3 is TGCGCCAGCAGCCTCTCAAACAATGAGCAGTTCTTC. This gives the protein CASSLSNNEQFF.

At least ten counts were recorded for this clonotype. The chain uses TRBV20-1 and TRBJ1-1; D is ambiguous. The V gene's germline CDR1 is DFQATT and CDR2 SNEGSKA (reference sequence). The CDR3 is made up of 17 amino acids. V was cut by 0 bases and J by 6 bases, with 23 bases left in between. This CDR3 reads CSARDYKKEIMSAEAFF. The CDR3 DNA follows: TGCAGTGCTAGAGACTACAAAAAGGAGATTATGAGCGCTGAAGCTTTCTTT.

There are many counts of this clonotype. J is TRBJ2-1 and V is TRBV3-1; 11 bases fit TRBD2. Trimming removed 0 bases from V and 4 bases from J; junction bases left unmatched: 2. The CDR3 runs 16 residues. Per germline, CDR1 LGHDT and CDR2 YNNKEL (reference sequence). DNA for the CDR3: TGTGCCAGCAGCCAAGAAGGACTAGCGGGTTACAATGAGCAGTTCTTC. Translation gives CASSQEGLAGYNEQFF.

This clonotype was seen ten or more times. The rearrangement joins TRBV20-1 to TRBJ1-1; TRBD1 matches at 8 bases. V gave up 6 bases and J gave up 5 bases; unmatched junction bases: 5. The CDR3 covers 12 residues. In germline, CDR1 is DFQATT, CDR2 SNEGSKA (reference sequence). In nucleotides, the CDR3 is TGCAGTGCCGCAGGGGGCTGGACTGAAGCTTTCTTT. Its translation is CSAAGGWTEAFF.

This clonotype occurred many times. This chain joins TRBV6-2 or TRBV6-3 and TRBJ2-3; weak D call: TRBD2 (6 bases). This CDR3 has 12 residues. Between the trimmed V and J ends, which lost 6 bases and 4 bases, there was a span of 8 bases. Germline CDR1 reads MNHEY; CDR2 reads SVGEGT. This CDR3 reads CASRQRADTQYF. In nucleotides, the CDR3 is TGTGCCAGCAGACAGCGGGCAGATACGCAGTATTTT.

The table lists this clonotype with many counts. V is TRBV20-1 and J is TRBJ1-1, with unresolved D. This CDR3 is 13 amino acids long. Germline loops: CDR1 DFQATT, CDR2 SNEGSKA (reference sequence). Trimming cost V 1 base and J 3 bases, with 9 bases left between them. The DNA for the CDR3 is TGCAGTGCTAGAGTTCAGGTTTACACTGAAGCTTTCTTT. Its protein is CSARVQVYTEAFF.

This clonotype was observed many times. V and J are TRBV29-1 and TRBJ2-3; TRBD2 matches at 9 bases. In germline, CDR1 is SQVTM, CDR2 ANQGSEA. This CDR3 region has 15 residues. With V trimmed by 7 bases and J by 0 bases, 8 bases remained unmatched. The CDR3: CSDPGLATSTDTQYF. The CDR3 DNA sequence: TGCAGCGATCCCGGACTAGCGACTAGCACAGATACGCAGTATTTT.

A note on this clonotype: A single base separates this from a much larger clone, so it may be a read error. The chain joins TRBV4-1 to TRBJ2-4; D gene uncertain. This CDR3 is built from 14 residues. CDR1 MGHRA and CDR2 YSYEKL come from the germline V gene. The CDR3 protein is CASSHQPAQNIQYF. Here the CDR3 DNA reads TGCGCCAGCAGCCACCAGCCAGCCCAAAACATTCAGTACTTC.

This clonotype occurred many times. The V call is TRBV28, the J call TRBJ2-1, with D perhaps TRBD2 (6 bases). The CDR3 is 18 amino acids. Germline V gene lookup returns CDR1 MDHEN and CDR2 SYDVKM. V lost 0 bases and J lost 1, with 16 bases in between. This CDR3 is CASSLWAGGVVSYNEQFF. The CDR3 nucleotides read TGTGCCAGCAGTTTATGGGCAGGAGGGGTAGTTTCCTACAATGAGCAGTTCTTC.

This clonotype showed up many times. This chain connects TRBV5-1 to TRBJ2-2, with 7 bases that match TRBD1. The CDR3 contains 15 residues. V gave up 0 bases and J gave up 7 bases; unmatched junction bases: 6. Germline values: CDR1 SGHRS, CDR2 YFSETQ. CDR3 sequence: CASSLVQGFGGELFF. DNA of the CDR3: TGCGCCAGCAGCTTGGTACAGGGGTTCGGCGGGGAGCTGTTTTTT.

V gene TRBV19 combines with J gene TRBJ1-3; unclear D gene. The length of the CDR3 is 16 residues. Between the trimmed V and J ends, which lost 5 bases and 4 bases, there was a span of 18 bases. The germline gives CDR1 LNHDA, CDR2 SQIVND (reference sequence). The CDR3 loop reads CASSFRTSGLGNTIYF. DNA of the CDR3: TGTGCCAGTAGTTTTAGGACTTCTGGGCTCGGAAACACCATATATTTT.

Ten or more counts support this clonotype. The rearrangement joins TRBV3-1 to TRBJ2-1, with D tentatively TRBD2 (5 bases). With 0 bases removed from V and 10 bases from J, the gap between germline ends came to 10 bases. There are 13 residues in the CDR3. Germline V lookup: CDR1 LGHDT, CDR2 YNNKEL (reference sequence). The CDR3 region is CASSQEGGDEQFF. The CDR3, as DNA: TGTGCCAGCAGCCAAGAAGGAGGAGACGAGCAGTTCTTC.

This clonotype was seen ten or more times. This chain uses TRBV20-1 with TRBJ1-2, with D possibly being TRBD1 (5 bases). The CDR3 runs to 13 residues. In germline, CDR1 is DFQATT, CDR2 SNEGSKA (reference sequence). The V gene lost 6 bases and the J gene lost 7 bases, with 18 bases spanning the gap. The CDR3: CSATSSRAFGYTF. CDR3 in DNA: TGCAGTGCCACTAGTTCCAGGGCTTTTGGCTACACCTTC.

The rearrangement uses TRBV12-3 or TRBV12-4 and TRBJ2-7; 8 bases line up with TRBD1. The CDR3 spans 15 residues. The V and J ends lost 3 bases and 6 bases, in that order; junction bases with no gene match: 10. The CDR3 nucleotides read TGTGCCAGCAGTTTTCAGGGGGCAATCTCGGTCGAGCAGTACTTC. This encodes CASSFQGAISVEQYF.

This clonotype came up many times. The gene calls are TRBV20-1 and TRBJ2-1; 8 bases map to TRBD2. CDR3 size: 17 residues. V was pared by 0 bases and J by 0 bases, with 7 bases of the junction left unmatched. Germline values: CDR1 DFQATT, CDR2 SNEGSKA (reference sequence). The CDR3 here is CSARELSGGLSYNEQFF. The CDR3 region has the DNA TGCAGTGCTAGAGAACTCAGCGGGGGACTCTCCTACAATGAGCAGTTCTTC.

This clonotype occurred once. Germline is not matched at one junction end, which may reflect a read error. The V call is TRBV20-1, the J call TRBJ1-6; no clear D gene. This CDR3 has 17 residues. Germline-derived CDR1 and CDR2 are DFQATT and SNEGSKA (reference sequence). The CDR3 coding sequence is TGCAGTGCTAGAGATCCTTGGATGAAACAAACTAATTCACCCCTTCACTTT. This gives the protein CSARDPWMKQTNSPLHF.

This clonotype was counted many times. This chain connects TRBV27 to TRBJ2-3, with 9 bases that match TRBD2. The CDR3 covers 14 residues. Germline CDR1 and CDR2: MNHEY and SMNVEV (reference sequence). Trimming at V came to 9 bases and at J to 4 bases, leaving 8 bases not matched to a gene. Written as DNA, the CDR3 is TGTGCCAGTTTCCCGGGACTAGCTTCAGATACGCAGTATTTT. Translated, it gives CASFPGLASDTQYF.

This clonotype appeared many times. The chain couples TRBV18 to TRBJ1-5; D is ambiguous. Germline CDR1 reads KGHSH; CDR2 reads LQKENI. V was trimmed by 3 bases and J by 7 bases, leaving 7 bases between them. CDR3 length: 12 residues. The CDR3 spells CASSPPQQPQHF. For the CDR3, the DNA is TGTGCCAGCTCACCCCCCCAGCAGCCCCAGCATTTT.

This clonotype has at least ten counts. The J gene is TRBJ2-7, the V gene TRBV28; 9 bases are shared with TRBD2. From germline, CDR1 is MDHEN and CDR2 SYDVKM. The CDR3 sequence is 15 residues long. V dropped 5 bases and J dropped 3; count of bases not matched to a gene: 8. CDR3: CASSVLSGSYYEQYF. CDR3 DNA: TGTGCCAGCAGTGTACTTAGCGGGAGTTACTACGAGCAGTACTTC.

Concerning this clonotype itself: This likely comes from a read error, as the CDR3 has no conserved phenylalanine or tryptophan at its end. Because the CDR3's place on the DNA is in doubt, the DNA is left out and the CDR3 is given as listed by TCRdb. V is TRBV2 and J is TRBJ1-2. The CDR3 is made up of 12 amino acids, end residues included. The germline gives CDR1 SNHLY, CDR2 FYNNEI. CDR3 sequence: CARSEGSYGYTC.